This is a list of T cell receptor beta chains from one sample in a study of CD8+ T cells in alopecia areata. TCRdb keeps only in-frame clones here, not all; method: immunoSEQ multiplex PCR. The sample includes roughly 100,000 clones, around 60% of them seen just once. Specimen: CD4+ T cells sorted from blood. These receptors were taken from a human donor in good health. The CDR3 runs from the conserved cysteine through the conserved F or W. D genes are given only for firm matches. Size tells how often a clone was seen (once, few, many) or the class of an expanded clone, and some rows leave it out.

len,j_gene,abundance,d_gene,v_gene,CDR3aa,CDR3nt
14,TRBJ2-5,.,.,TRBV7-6,CASSHVGDKETQYF,TGTGCCAGCAGCCACGTAGGGGATAAAGAGACCCAGTACTTC
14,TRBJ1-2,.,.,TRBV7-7,CASSPLEANYGYTF,TGTGCTAGCAGCCCCCTGGAAGCTAACTATGGCTACACCTTC
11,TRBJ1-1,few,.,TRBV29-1,CSVAPSYEAFF,TGCAGCGTTGCTCCCAGCTATGAAGCTTTCTTT
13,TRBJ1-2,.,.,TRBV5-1,CASTLTVGYGYTF,TGCGCCAGCACCCTGACTGTCGGCTATGGCTACACCTTC
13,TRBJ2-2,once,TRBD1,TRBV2,CASSGQGPGELFF,TGTGCCAGCAGCGGACAGGGGCCCGGGGAGCTGTTTTTT
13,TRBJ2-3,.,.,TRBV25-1,CASSSDREDTQYF,TGTGCCAGCAGTTCGGACCGGGAAGATACGCAGTATTTT
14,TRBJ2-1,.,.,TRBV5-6,CASSLFRKENEQFF,TGTGCCAGCAGCTTGTTTCGGAAGGAGAATGAGCAGTTCTTC
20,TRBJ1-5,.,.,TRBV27,CASSLLDGPRGAGGNQPQHF,TGTGCCAGCAGTTTATTAGACGGCCCCAGGGGCGCGGGGGGCAATCAGCCCCAGCATTTT
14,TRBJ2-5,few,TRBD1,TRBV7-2,CASSLPGGAETQYF,TGTGCCAGCAGCTTGCCAGGGGGCGCAGAGACCCAGTACTTC
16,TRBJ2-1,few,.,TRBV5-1,CASSLVQGTAYNEQFF,TGCGCCAGCAGCTTGGTTCAGGGTACTGCCTACAATGAGCAGTTCTTC
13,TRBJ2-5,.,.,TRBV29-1,CSVVGIYQETQYF,TGCAGCGTTGTAGGCATCTACCAAGAGACCCAGTACTTC
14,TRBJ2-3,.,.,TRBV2,CASSAAVPTDTQYF,TGTGCCAGCAGTGCGGCAGTCCCCACAGATACGCAGTATTTT
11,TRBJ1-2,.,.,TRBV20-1,CSARTVYGYTF,TGCAGTGCGCGGACGGTCTATGGCTACACCTTC
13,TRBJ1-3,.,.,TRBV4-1,CASSQDSETKTHF,TGCGCCAGCAGCCAAGACTCGGAAACCAAAACACATTTT
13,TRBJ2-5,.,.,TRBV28,CASSQGGRKTQYF,TGTGCCAGCAGCCAGGGAGGCCGAAAGACCCAGTACTTC
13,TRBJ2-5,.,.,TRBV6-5,CASRVTGSETQYF,TGTGCCAGCAGAGTAACAGGGTCAGAGACCCAGTACTTC
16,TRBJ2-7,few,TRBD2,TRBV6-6,CASGPGLAGGAYEQYF,TGTGCCAGCGGCCCGGGACTAGCGGGGGGCGCCTACGAGCAGTACTTC
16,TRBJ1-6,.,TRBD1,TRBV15,CATSRATGEDNSPLHF,TGTGCCACCAGCAGAGCGACAGGGGAGGATAATTCACCCCTCCACTTT
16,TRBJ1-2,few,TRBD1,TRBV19,CASQGESLTRDYGYTF,TGTGCCAGTCAGGGGGAAAGCCTGACCCGGGACTATGGCTACACCTTC
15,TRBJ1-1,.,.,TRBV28,CASRPGALANTEAFF,TGTGCCAGCAGGCCCGGGGCGTTAGCGAACACTGAAGCTTTCTTT
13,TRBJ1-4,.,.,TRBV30,CAWSGGGNEKLFF,TGTGCCTGGAGTGGGGGAGGTAATGAAAAACTGTTTTTT
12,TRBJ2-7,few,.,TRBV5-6,CASSLQGDEQYF,TGTGCCAGCAGCTTGCAGGGAGATGAGCAGTACTTC
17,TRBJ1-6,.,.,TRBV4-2,CASSQEVRNRDGQPLHF,TGTGCCAGCAGCCAAGAAGTTAGAAACAGGGACGGGCAACCCCTCCACTTT
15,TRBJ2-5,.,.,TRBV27,CASTPSGDLGETQYF,TGTGCCAGCACCCCCTCGGGGGATTTAGGGGAGACCCAGTACTTC
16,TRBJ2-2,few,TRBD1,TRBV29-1,CSVPKPGTGHTGELFF,TGCAGCGTTCCGAAGCCCGGGACAGGGCACACCGGGGAGCTGTTTTTT
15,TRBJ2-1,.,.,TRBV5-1,CASSAGGASYNEQFF,TGCGCCAGCAGCGCCGGAGGGGCCTCCTACAATGAGCAGTTCTTC
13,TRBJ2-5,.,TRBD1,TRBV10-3,CAISDGTVETQYF,TGTGCCATCAGTGATGGGACAGTAGAGACCCAGTACTTC
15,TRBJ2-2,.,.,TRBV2,CASSQEAANTGELFF,TGTGCCAGCAGCCAGGAAGCCGCGAACACCGGGGAGCTGTTTTTT
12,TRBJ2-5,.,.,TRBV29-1,CSVGTSQETQYF,TGCAGCGTTGGGACGAGCCAAGAGACCCAGTACTTC
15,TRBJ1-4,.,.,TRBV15,CATSRDKKTNEKLFF,TGTGCCACCAGCAGAGATAAGAAGACTAATGAAAAACTGTTTTTT
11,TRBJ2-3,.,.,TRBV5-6,CASSLWSTQYF,TGTGCCAGCAGCTTGTGGAGTACGCAGTATTTT
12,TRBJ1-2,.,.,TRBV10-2,CASSEKDYGYTF,TGCGCCAGCAGTGAGAAGGACTATGGCTACACCTTC
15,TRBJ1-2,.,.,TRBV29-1,CSVEGNQGYWRGYTF,TGCAGCGTTGAAGGTAACCAGGGGTATTGGCGAGGCTACACCTTC
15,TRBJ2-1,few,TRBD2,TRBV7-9,CASSAAGGSYNEQFF,TGTGCCAGCAGCGCAGCGGGGGGATCCTACAATGAGCAGTTCTTC
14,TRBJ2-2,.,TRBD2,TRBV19,CASSARGGAGELFF,TGTGCCAGTAGCGCACGGGGAGGGGCCGGGGAGCTGTTTTTT
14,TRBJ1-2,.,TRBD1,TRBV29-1,CSVEFGQGVSGYTF,TGCAGCGTTGAATTCGGACAGGGGGTGTCCGGCTACACCTTC
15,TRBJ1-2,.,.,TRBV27,CASSPYPWDIDGYTF,TGTGCCAGCAGTCCATACCCCTGGGACATTGATGGCTACACCTTC